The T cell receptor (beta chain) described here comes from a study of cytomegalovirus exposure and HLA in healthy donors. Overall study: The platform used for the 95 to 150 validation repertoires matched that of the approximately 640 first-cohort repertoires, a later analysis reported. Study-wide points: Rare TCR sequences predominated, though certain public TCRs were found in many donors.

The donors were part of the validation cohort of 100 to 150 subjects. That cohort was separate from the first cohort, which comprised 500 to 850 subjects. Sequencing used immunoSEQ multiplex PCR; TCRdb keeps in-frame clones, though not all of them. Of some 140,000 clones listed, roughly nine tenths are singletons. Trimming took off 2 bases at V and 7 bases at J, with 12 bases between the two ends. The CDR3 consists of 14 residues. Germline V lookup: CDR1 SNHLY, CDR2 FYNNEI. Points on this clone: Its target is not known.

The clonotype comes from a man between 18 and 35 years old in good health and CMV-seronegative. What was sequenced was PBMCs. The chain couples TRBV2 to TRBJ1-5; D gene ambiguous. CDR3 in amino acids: CASSESGIRQPQHF. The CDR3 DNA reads TGTGCCAGCAGTGAATCGGGGATTCGGCAGCCCCAGCATTTT.